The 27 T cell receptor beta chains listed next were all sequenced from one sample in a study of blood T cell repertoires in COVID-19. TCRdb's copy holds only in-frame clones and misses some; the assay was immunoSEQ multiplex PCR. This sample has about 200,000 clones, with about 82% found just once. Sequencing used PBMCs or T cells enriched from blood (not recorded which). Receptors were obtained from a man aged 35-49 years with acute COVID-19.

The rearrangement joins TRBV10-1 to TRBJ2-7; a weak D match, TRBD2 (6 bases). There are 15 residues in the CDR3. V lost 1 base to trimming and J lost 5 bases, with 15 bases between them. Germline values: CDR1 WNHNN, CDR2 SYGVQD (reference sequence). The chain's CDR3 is CASSEFSGLMDEQYF. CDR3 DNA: TGCGCCAGCAGTGAGTTTAGCGGTCTTATGGACGAGCAGTACTTC.

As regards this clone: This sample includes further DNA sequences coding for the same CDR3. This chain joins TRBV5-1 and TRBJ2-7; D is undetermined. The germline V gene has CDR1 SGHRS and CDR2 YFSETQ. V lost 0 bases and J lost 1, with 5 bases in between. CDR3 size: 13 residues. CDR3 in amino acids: CASSLAGSYEQYF. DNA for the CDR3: TGCGCCAGCAGCTTGGCCGGTTCCTACGAGCAGTACTTC.

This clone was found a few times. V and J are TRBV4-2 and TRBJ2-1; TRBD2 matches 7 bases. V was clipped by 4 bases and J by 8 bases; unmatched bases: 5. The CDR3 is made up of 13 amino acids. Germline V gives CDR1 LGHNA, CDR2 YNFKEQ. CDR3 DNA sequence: TGTGCCAGCAGCCGGGACTACTTGGATGAGCAGTTCTTC. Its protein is CASSRDYLDEQFF.

The CDR3 DNA is TGTGCCAGCAGCTTAGCGTCGAGCTCTGGAAACACCATATATTTT. It encodes CASSLASSSGNTIYF. The V and J genes are TRBV7-8 and TRBJ1-3, with D hard to call. Trimming stripped 0 bases from V and 0 bases from J, with 6 bases between. The CDR3 extends over 15 amino acids. Germline-derived CDR1 and CDR2 are SGHVS and FQNEAQ. The complete variable domain, with remaining parts taken from reference TRBV7-8 and TRBJ1-3, reads GAGVSQSPRYKVAKRGQDVALRCDPISGHVSLFWYQQALGQGPEFLTYFQNEAQLDKSGLPSDRFFAERPEGSVSTLKIQRTQQEDSAVYLCASSLASSSGNTIYFGEGSWLTVV.

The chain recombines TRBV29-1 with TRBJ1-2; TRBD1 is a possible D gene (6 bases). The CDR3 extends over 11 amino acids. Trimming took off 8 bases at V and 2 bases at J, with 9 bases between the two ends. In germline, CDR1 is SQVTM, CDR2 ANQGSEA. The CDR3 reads CSTTGNYGYTF. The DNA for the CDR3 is TGCAGCACGACAGGAAACTATGGCTACACCTTC.

The CDR3 reads CASSESTENEQFF. The CDR3 region has the DNA TGTGCCAGCAGTGAATCGACAGAGAATGAGCAGTTCTTC. This chain uses TRBV6-4 with TRBJ2-1; D perhaps matches TRBD1 (5 bases). The V gene's germline CDR1 is MRHNA and CDR2 SNTAGT. The CDR3 sequence is 13 residues long. Between the trimmed V and J ends, which lost 3 bases and 7 bases, there was a span of 10 bases.

The CDR3 DNA is TGCAGTGCTAGTACAGGGGCGGAAGATACGCAGTATTTT. It translates to CSASTGAEDTQYF. The chain joins TRBV20-1 to TRBJ2-3; 7 positions agree with TRBD1. In germline, CDR1 is DFQATT, CDR2 SNEGSKA (reference sequence). With 3 bases clipped from V and 5 bases from J, the junction kept 5 bases outside the gene matches. This CDR3 has 13 residues.

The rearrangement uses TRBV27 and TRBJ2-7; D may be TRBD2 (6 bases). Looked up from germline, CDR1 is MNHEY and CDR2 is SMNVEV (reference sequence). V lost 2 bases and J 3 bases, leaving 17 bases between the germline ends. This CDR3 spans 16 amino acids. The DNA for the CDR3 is TGTGCCAGCAGTTTAGGTTTGGCTAGCGCTCGCTACGAGCAGTACTTC. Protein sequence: CASSLGLASARYEQYF.

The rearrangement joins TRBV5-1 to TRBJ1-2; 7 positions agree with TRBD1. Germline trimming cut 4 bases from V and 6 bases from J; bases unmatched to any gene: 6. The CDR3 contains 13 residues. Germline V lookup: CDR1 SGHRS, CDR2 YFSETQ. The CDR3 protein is CASSAGTADGYTF. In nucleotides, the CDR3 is TGCGCCAGCAGCGCCGGGACAGCCGATGGCTACACCTTC. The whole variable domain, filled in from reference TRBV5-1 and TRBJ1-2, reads KAGVTQTPRYLIKTRGQQVTLSCSPISGHRSVSWYQQTPGQGLQFLFEYFSETQRNKGNFPGRFSGRQFSNSRSEMNVSTLELGDSALYLCASSAGTADGYTFGSGTRLTVV.

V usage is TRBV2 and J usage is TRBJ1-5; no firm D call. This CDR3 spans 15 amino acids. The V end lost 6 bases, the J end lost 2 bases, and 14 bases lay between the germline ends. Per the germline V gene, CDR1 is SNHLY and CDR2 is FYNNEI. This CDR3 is CASRMQAGGNQPQHF. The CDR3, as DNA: TGTGCCAGCAGGATGCAGGCAGGCGGCAATCAGCCCCAGCATTTT.

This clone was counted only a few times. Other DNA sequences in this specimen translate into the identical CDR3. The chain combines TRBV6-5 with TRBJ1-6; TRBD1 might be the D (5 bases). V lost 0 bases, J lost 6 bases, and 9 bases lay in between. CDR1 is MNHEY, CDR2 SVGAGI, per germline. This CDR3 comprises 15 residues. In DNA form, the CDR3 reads TGTGCCAGCAGTTACTCGGGGGGGGGTAATTCACCCCTCCACTTT. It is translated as CASSYSGGGNSPLHF.

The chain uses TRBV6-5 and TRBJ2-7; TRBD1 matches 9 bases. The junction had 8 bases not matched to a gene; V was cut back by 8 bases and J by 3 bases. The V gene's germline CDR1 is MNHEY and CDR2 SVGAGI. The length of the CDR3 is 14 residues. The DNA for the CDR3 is TGTGCCAGCGAGGACAGGGGACGGAACTACGAGCAGTACTTC. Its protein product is CASEDRGRNYEQYF.

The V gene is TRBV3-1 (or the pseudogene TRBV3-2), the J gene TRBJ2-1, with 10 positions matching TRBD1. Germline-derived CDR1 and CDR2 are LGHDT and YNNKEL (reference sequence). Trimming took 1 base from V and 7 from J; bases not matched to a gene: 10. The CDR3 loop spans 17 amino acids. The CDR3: CASSQVLWTGGYNEQFF. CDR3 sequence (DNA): TGTGCCAGCAGCCAAGTCCTCTGGACAGGGGGATATAATGAGCAGTTCTTC.

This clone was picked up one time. The DNA of the CDR3 is TGTGCCAGCAGCCAATCGACAGGGAGGCAGCCCCAGCATTTT. Translating gives CASSQSTGRQPQHF. The rearrangement joins TRBV3-1 (or the pseudogene TRBV3-2) to TRBJ1-5, with 7 positions matching TRBD1. V shed 2 bases and J 7 bases; nucleotides not matched to a gene: 5. This CDR3 region has 14 residues. Looked up from germline, CDR1 is LGHDT and CDR2 is YNNKEL (reference sequence).

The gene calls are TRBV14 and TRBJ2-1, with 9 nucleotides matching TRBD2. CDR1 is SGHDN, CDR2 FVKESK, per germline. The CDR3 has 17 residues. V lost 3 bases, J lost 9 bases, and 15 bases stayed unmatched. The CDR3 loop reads CASSQGVAGVPLGEQFF. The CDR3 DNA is TGTGCCAGCAGCCAGGGGGTAGCGGGGGTCCCCCTAGGTGAGCAGTTCTTC.

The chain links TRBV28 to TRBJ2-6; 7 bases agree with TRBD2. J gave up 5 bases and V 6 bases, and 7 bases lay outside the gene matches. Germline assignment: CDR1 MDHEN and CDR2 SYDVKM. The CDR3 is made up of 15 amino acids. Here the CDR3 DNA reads TGTGCCAGCAGCGTACCGGGGGGTCGGGCCAACGTCCTGACTTTC. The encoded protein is CASSVPGGRANVLTF.

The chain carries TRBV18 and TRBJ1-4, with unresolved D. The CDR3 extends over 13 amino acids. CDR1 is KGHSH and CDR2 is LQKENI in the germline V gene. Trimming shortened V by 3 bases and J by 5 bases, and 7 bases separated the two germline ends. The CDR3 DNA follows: TGTGCCAGCTCACCCGGAGCGAATGAAAAACTGTTTTTT. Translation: CASSPGANEKLFF.

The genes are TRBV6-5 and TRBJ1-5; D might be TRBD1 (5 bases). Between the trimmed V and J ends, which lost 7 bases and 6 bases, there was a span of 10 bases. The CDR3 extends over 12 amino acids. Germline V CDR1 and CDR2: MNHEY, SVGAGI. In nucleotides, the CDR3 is TGTGCCAGCATGTTGGGGCCTCAGCCCCAGCATTTT. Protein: CASMLGPQPQHF.

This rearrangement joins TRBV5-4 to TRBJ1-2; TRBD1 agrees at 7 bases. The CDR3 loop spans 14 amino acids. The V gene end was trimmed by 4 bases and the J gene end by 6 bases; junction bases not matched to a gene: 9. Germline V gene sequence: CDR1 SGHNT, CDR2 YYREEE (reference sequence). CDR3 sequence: CASSPLTGANGYTF. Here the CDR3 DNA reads TGTGCCAGCAGCCCCTTAACAGGGGCCAATGGCTACACCTTC.

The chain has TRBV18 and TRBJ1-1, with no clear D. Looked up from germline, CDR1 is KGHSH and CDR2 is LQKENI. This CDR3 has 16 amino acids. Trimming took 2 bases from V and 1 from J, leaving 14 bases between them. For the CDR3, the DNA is TGTGCCAGCTCACCAGAGCAGTTTCGGGGGAACACTGAAGCTTTCTTT. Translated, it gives CASSPEQFRGNTEAFF.

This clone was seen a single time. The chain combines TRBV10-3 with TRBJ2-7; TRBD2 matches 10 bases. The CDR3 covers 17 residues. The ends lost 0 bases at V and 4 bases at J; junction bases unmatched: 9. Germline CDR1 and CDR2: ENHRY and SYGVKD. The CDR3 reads CAISESVVSGRNYEQYF. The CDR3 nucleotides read TGTGCCATCAGTGAGTCTGTGGTTAGCGGGAGGAATTACGAGCAGTACTTC.

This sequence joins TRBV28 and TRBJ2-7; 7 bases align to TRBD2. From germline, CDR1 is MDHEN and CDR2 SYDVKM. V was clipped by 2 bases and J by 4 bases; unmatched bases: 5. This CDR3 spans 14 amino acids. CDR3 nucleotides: TGTGCCAGCAGTTTACGAGACGGGGGGTACGAGCAGTACTTC. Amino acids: CASSLRDGGYEQYF.

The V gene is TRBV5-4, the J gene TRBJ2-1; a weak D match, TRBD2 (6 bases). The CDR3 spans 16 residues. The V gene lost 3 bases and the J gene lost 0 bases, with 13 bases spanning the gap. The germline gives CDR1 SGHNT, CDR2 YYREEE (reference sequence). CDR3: CASSSLLATSYNEQFF. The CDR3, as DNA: TGTGCCAGCAGCTCTCTACTAGCTACCTCCTACAATGAGCAGTTCTTC. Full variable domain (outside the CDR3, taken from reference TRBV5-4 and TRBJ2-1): ETGVTQSPTHLIKTRGQQVTLRCSSQSGHNTVSWYQQALGQGPQFIFQYYREEENGRGNFPPRFSGLQFPNYSSELNVNALELDDSALYLCASSSLLATSYNEQFFGPGTRLTVL.

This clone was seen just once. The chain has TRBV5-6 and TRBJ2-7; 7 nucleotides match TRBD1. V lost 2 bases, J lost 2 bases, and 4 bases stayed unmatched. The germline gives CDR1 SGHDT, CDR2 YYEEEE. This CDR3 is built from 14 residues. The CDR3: CASSFDRVAYEQYF. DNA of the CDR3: TGTGCCAGCAGCTTCGACAGGGTGGCCTACGAGCAGTACTTC.

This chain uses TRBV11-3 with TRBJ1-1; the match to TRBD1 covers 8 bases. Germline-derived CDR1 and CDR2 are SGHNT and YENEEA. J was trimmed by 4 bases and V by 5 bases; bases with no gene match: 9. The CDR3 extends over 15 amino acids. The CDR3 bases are TGTGCCAGCAGCCCGTCAGGGGGCCAGGTCACTGAAGCTTTCTTT. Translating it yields CASSPSGGQVTEAFF.

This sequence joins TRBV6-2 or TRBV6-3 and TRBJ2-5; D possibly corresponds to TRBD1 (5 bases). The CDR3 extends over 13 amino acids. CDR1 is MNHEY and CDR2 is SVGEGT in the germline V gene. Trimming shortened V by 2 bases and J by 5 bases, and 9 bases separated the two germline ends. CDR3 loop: CASSYVRGETQYF. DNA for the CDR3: TGTGCCAGCAGTTACGTAAGGGGTGAGACCCAGTACTTC.

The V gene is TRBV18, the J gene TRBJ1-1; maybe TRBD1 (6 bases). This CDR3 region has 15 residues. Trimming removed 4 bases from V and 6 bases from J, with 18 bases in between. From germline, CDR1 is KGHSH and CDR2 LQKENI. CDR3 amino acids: CASSLWGAGDPEAFF. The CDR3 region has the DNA TGTGCCAGCTCACTGTGGGGCGCAGGGGACCCTGAAGCTTTCTTT.